The 15 T cell receptor beta chains below were found in one sample sequenced in a study of human T cells and chemical hapten exposure. TCRdb re-called the RACE reads with MiXCR, one entry per CDR3 protein. The sample yields around 120,000 distinct CDR3 sequences, roughly 14% seen once. Noted time point: pre-sensitization, week 0. Treatment: therapeutic diphenylcyclopropenone sensitization with weekly scalp DPC. This specimen consisted of whole blood, obtained in connection with sensitization to the hapten diphenylcyclopropenone (DPC). The source is a woman in her late teens or twenties with alopecia areata. Some clones in this sample may be carry-over from other donors' samples.

The CDR3 bases are TGTGCCAGCTCGGTGAGGACTAGCACCCATGAGCAGTTCTTC. This gives the protein CASSVRTSTHEQFF. The rearrangement joins TRBV9 to TRBJ2-1; 8 nucleotides align to TRBD2. The CDR3 loop spans 14 amino acids. Losses at the gene ends were 7 bases for V and 8 bases for J; bases not matched to a gene: 11. Germline CDR1 SGDLS, CDR2 YYNGEE.

The chain joins TRBV11-1 to TRBJ2-2; D is possibly TRBD1 or TRBD2 (5 bases each). V was cut by 5 bases and J by 2 bases, with 15 bases left in between. Germline lookup yields CDR1 SGHAT and CDR2 FQDESV (reference sequence). There are 16 residues in the CDR3. CDR3 DNA sequence: TGTGCCAGCAGCATCGGGACGACACGAAACACCGGGGAGCTGTTTTTT. Its protein is CASSIGTTRNTGELFF. Combining the CDR3 with reference TRBV11-1 and TRBJ2-2 gives the whole variable domain EAEVAQSPRYKITEKSQAVAFWCDPISGHATLYWYRQILGQGPELLVQFQDESVVDDSQLPKDRFSAERLKGVDSTLKIQPAELGDSAMYLCASSIGTTRNTGELFFGEGSRLTVL.

The CDR3 sequence: CSAPTPGDEQFF. The CDR3 DNA follows: TGCAGCGCCCCCACACCCGGGGATGAGCAGTTCTTC. The chain employs TRBV29-1 and TRBJ2-1, with D perhaps matching TRBD2 (5 bases). The germline V gene has CDR1 SQVTM and CDR2 ANQGSEA. Trimming removed 7 bases from V and 8 bases from J, with 15 bases in between. This CDR3 has 12 amino acids.

This clonotype came up a few times. The rearrangement links TRBV15 to TRBJ2-5; 9 bases agree with TRBD2. CDR1 is LNHNV and CDR2 is YYDKDF in the germline V gene (reference sequence). CDR3 length: 14 residues. Unmatched junction bases numbered 0, after V lost 1 base and J lost 3 bases. CDR3 nucleotides: TGTGCCACCAGCAGAGGACTAGCGGAAGAGACCCAGTACTTC. This sequence encodes CATSRGLAEETQYF.

This clonotype was detected a few times. The rearrangement links TRBV3-1 to TRBJ2-2; 10 bases fit TRBD1. This CDR3 region has 15 residues. Germline CDR1 LGHDT, CDR2 YNNKEL (reference sequence). V gave up 4 bases and J gave up 4 bases; unmatched junction bases: 3. CDR3 bases: TGTGCCAGCAGCCGGACAGGGGGAGTCACCGGGGAGCTGTTTTTT. Its protein is CASSRTGGVTGELFF.

This clonotype appeared many times. CDR3 in amino acids: CSARDFEGFSYEQYF. The CDR3 bases are TGCAGTGCTAGAGATTTTGAGGGGTTCTCCTACGAGCAGTACTTC. The V call is TRBV20-1, the J call TRBJ2-7; D may match TRBD1 or TRBD2 (5 bases each). The length of the CDR3 is 15 residues. V lost 0 bases and J lost 0, with 12 bases in between. CDR1 is DFQATT, CDR2 SNEGSKA, per germline (reference sequence).

The table lists this clonotype with a few counts. V is TRBV6-2 or TRBV6-3 and J is TRBJ1-5; perhaps TRBD1 as D (5 bases). Trimming pared 0 bases from V and 0 bases from J, leaving 12 bases between. The CDR3 runs to 17 residues. Germline assignment: CDR1 MNHEY and CDR2 SVGEGT. As DNA, the CDR3 is TGTGCCAGCAGTTACTCGCCCTGGCAGGGTAGCAATCAGCCCCAGCATTTT. Translated, it gives CASSYSPWQGSNQPQHF.

This clonotype was observed many times. V is TRBV5-6 and J is TRBJ1-1; weak D call: TRBD1 (5 bases). In germline, CDR1 is SGHDT, CDR2 YYEEEE. The CDR3 runs 15 residues. Deletions cut 1 base from V and 4 bases from J, with 14 bases between. The DNA of the CDR3 is TGTGCCAGCAGCTTGATTTGGGACGGCTTCACTGAAGCTTTCTTT. This encodes CASSLIWDGFTEAFF.

A few counts support this clonotype. The genes are TRBV28 and TRBJ2-1; 13 bases line up with TRBD2. CDR3 length: 14 amino acids. From germline, CDR1 is MDHEN and CDR2 SYDVKM. J lost 14 bases, V lost 5 bases, and 9 bases had no gene match. CDR3 DNA: TGTGCCAGCAGTGCGGGACTAGCGGGGCCCTCCAAGTTCTTC. Protein: CASSAGLAGPSKFF.

This clonotype turned up a few times. This chain links TRBV2 with TRBJ1-1; 7 bases agree with TRBD1. The CDR3 is 13 residues long. Germline loops: CDR1 SNHLY, CDR2 FYNNEI. Trimming removed 8 bases from V and 5 bases from J; junction bases left unmatched: 8. CDR3 sequence (DNA): TGTGCCAGCGGAGTAGACAGGGTTACTGAAGCTTTCTTT. This codes for CASGVDRVTEAFF. The full variable domain, with the rest looked up from reference TRBV2 and TRBJ1-1, is EPEVTQTPSHQVTQMGQEVILRCVPISNHLYFYWYRQILGQKVEFLVSFYNNEISEKSEIFDDQFSVERPDGSNFTLKIRSTKLEDSAMYFCASGVDRVTEAFFGQGTRLTVV.

This clonotype appeared many times. The chain couples TRBV24-1 to TRBJ1-5; possible D gene TRBD1, 5 bases. The V end lost 5 bases, the J end lost 7 bases, and 11 bases lay between the germline ends. The germline V gene encodes CDR1 KGHDR and CDR2 SFDVKD. The CDR3 is made up of 13 amino acids. This CDR3 is CATSAPGLQPQHF. CDR3 sequence (DNA): TGTGCCACCAGTGCTCCAGGGTTGCAGCCCCAGCATTTT.

This clonotype occurred a few times. The rearrangement joins TRBV7-9 to TRBJ2-3; no clear D. CDR3 length equals 17 residues. Germline-derived CDR1 and CDR2 are SEHNR and FQNEAQ (reference sequence). V gave up 6 bases and J gave up 5 bases, with 24 bases separating them. The CDR3 here is CASSFTTVGFHRDTQYF. CDR3 nucleotides: TGTGCCAGCAGTTTTACCACAGTGGGGTTCCACAGAGATACGCAGTATTTT.

The rearrangement links TRBV28 to TRBJ1-5; 10 positions match TRBD1. The germline V gene has CDR1 MDHEN and CDR2 SYDVKM. The CDR3 totals 16 residues. V lost 5 bases and J lost 3; bases outside the gene matches: 7. CDR3 nucleotides: TGTGCCAGCAGTATCGGGGGACAGGGGAACAATCAGCCCCAGCATTTT. It codes for CASSIGGQGNNQPQHF.

The V gene is TRBV7-9, the J gene TRBJ2-7; 7 bases are shared with TRBD2. The ends lost 7 bases at V and 5 bases at J; junction bases unmatched: 8. This CDR3 contains 13 residues. In germline, CDR1 is SEHNR, CDR2 FQNEAQ (reference sequence). The CDR3 sequence: CASTKGRVHEQYF. The CDR3 DNA reads as TGTGCCAGCACCAAAGGGAGGGTCCACGAGCAGTACTTC.

This sequence joins TRBV28 and TRBJ1-6, with D maybe TRBD1 (5 bases). Germline V gene data show CDR1 as MDHEN and CDR2 as SYDVKM. The CDR3 is made up of 15 amino acids. Trimming shortened V by 6 bases and J by 5 bases, and 14 bases separated the two germline ends. This CDR3 reads CASSLTWGDNSPLHF. CDR3 coding DNA: TGTGCCAGCAGCTTAACCTGGGGGGATAATTCACCCCTCCACTTT.